This TCR beta chain was sequenced during a study of cytotoxic CD8 clonotypes in ibrutinib-treated CLL. Study background: The subjects consisted of roughly 12 relapsed/refractory and about 14 treatment-naive individuals, with 17 to 18 IGHV unmutated. The authors obtained response samples at a median of roughly twelve months of treatment, range 6 to 36.

Sequencing was designed to attain a depth spanning 1 in 200,000 to 1 in 1 million T cells. Measured with immunoSEQ multiplex PCR; TCRdb has only the in-frame clones, and not every one. The data hold hundreds of thousands of clones, with nearly 80% observed a single time. Concerning this clone: Its antigen remains unidentified.

General study results and limits: An increase in clonality occurred at ibrutinib response, followed by a return toward baseline at progression.

Germline V gene data show CDR1 as SGHAT and CDR2 as FQNNGV. CDR3 size: 13 residues. The V end was cut by 1 base, the J end by 5 bases, with 8 bases between. The origin of this receptor is a human donor with chronic lymphocytic leukemia. The material was PBMCs, obtained after 12 months of ibrutinib treatment. The chain uses TRBV11-2 and TRBJ1-2; D call uncertain. CDR3 in DNA: TGTGCCAGCAGCTTAGGTTACGGGTATGGCTACACCTTC. It translates to CASSLGYGYGYTF.